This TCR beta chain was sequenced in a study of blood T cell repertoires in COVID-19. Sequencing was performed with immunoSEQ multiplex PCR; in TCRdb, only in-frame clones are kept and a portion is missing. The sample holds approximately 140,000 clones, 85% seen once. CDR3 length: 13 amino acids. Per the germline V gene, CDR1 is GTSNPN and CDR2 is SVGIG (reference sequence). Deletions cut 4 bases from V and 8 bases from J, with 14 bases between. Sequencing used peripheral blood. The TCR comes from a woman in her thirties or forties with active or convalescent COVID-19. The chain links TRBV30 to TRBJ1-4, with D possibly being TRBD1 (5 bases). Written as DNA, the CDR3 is TGTGCCTGGAATCGACAGATCGTGGAAAAACTGTTTTTT. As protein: CAWNRQIVEKLFF. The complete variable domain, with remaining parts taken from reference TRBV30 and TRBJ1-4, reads SQTIHQWPATLVQPVGSPLSLECTVEGTSNPNLYWYRQAAGRGLQLLFYSVGIGQISSEVPQNLSASRPQDRQFILSSKKLLLSDSGFYLCAWNRQIVEKLFFGSGTQLSVL.